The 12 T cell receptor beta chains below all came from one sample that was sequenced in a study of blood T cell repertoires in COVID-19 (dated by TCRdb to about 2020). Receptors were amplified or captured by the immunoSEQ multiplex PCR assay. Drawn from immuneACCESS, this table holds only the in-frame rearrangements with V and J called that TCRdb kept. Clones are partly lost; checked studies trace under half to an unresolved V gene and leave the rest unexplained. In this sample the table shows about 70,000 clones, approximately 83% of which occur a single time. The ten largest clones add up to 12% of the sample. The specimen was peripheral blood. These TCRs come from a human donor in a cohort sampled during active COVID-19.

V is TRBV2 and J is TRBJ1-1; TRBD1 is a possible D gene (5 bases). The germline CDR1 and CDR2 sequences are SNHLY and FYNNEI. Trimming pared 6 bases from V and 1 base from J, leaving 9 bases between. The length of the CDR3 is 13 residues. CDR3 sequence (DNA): TGTGCCAGCAGAACAAGGGGGAACACTGAAGCTTTCTTT. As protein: CASRTRGNTEAFF.

This CDR3 is CASSFDSSGELFF. The CDR3 coding sequence is TGTGCCAGCAGCTTTGACAGCTCCGGGGAGCTGTTTTTT. V is TRBV7-9 and J is TRBJ2-2; D might be TRBD1 (5 bases). The V end was cut by 3 bases, the J end by 6 bases, with 8 bases between. CDR1 SEHNR and CDR2 FQNEAQ come from the germline V gene (reference sequence). This CDR3 is 13 amino acids long. Full variable domain (rest looked up from reference TRBV7-9 and TRBJ2-2): DTGVSQNPRHKITKRGQNVTFRCDPISEHNRLYWYRQTLGQGPEFLTYFQNEAQLEKSRLLSDRFSAERPKGSFSTLEIQRTEQGDSAMYLCASSFDSSGELFFGEGSRLTVL.

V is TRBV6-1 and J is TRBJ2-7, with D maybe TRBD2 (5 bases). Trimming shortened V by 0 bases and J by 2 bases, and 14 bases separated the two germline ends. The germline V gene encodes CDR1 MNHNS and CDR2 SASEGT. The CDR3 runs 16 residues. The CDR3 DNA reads TGTGCCAGCAGTGAAGCGCTGAGGGCTACCACCTACGAGCAGTACTTC. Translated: CASSEALRATTYEQYF.

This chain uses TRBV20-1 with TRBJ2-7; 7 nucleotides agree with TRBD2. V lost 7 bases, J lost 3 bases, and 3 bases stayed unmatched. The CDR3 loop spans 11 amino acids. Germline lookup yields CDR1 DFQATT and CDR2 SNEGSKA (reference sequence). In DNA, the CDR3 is TGCAGTGGGGGAGGGGACTACGAGCAGTACTTC. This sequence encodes CSGGGDYEQYF.

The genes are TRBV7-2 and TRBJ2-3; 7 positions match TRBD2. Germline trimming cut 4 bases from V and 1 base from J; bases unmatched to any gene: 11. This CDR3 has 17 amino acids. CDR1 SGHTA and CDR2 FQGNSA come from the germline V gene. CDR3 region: CASSSRGGERRTDTQYF. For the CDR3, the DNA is TGTGCCAGCAGCTCCCGTGGGGGGGAGCGACGCACAGATACGCAGTATTTT.

The DNA of the CDR3 is TGTGCCAGCGCTCCCGGCGGGCAGGGGGCCTACGAGCAGTACTTC. The encoded protein is CASAPGGQGAYEQYF. The chain has TRBV28 and TRBJ2-7, with TRBD1 matching over 7 bases. From germline, CDR1 is MDHEN and CDR2 SYDVKM. The J segment lost 2 bases and the V segment lost 8 bases, leaving 12 bases of the junction unmatched. CDR3 length: 15 residues.

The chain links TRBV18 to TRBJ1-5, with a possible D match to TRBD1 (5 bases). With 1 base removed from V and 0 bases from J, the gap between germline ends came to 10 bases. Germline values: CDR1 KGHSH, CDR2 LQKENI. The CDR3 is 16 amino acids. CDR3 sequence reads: CASSPQGGDSNQPQHF. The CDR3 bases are TGTGCCAGCTCACCACAGGGAGGGGATAGCAATCAGCCCCAGCATTTT. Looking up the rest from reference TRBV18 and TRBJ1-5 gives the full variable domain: NAGVMQNPRHLVRRRGQEARLRCSPMKGHSHVYWYRQLPEEGLKFMVYLQKENIIDESGMPKERFSAEFPKEGPSILRIQQVVRGDSAAYFCASSPQGGDSNQPQHFGDGTRLSIL.

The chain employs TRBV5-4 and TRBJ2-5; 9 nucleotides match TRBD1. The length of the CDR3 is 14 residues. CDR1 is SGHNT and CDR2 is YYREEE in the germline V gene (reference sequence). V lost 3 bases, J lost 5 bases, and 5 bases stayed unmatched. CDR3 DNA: TGTGCCAGCAGCTCCGGGACAGGGCCGGAGACCCAGTACTTC. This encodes CASSSGTGPETQYF.

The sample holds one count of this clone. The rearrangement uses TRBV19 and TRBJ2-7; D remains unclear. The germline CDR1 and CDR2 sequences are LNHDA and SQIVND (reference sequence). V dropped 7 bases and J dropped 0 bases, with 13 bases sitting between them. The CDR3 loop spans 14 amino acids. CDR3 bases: TGTGCCAGTAAGATCGCGGCCACCTCCTACGAGCAGTACTTC. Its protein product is CASKIAATSYEQYF.

The CDR3 DNA is TGTGCCAGCAGTGAAGCGGCGGGGGGGCCCGGGGAGCTGTTTTTT. Amino acids: CASSEAAGGPGELFF. The chain employs TRBV2 and TRBJ2-2; 9 nucleotides line up with TRBD2. J gave up 6 bases and V 0 bases, and 2 bases lay outside the gene matches. Looked up from germline, CDR1 is SNHLY and CDR2 is FYNNEI. This CDR3 spans 15 amino acids. Using reference TRBV2 and TRBJ2-2 for the parts outside the CDR3, the full variable domain is EPEVTQTPSHQVTQMGQEVILRCVPISNHLYFYWYRQILGQKVEFLVSFYNNEISEKSEIFDDQFSVERPDGSNFTLKIRSTKLEDSAMYFCASSEAAGGPGELFFGEGSRLTVL.

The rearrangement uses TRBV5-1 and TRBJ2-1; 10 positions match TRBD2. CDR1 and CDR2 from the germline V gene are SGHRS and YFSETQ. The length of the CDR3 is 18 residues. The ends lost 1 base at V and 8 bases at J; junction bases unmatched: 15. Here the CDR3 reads CASSLFSIAGGSGYEQFF. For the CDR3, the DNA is TGCGCCAGCAGCTTGTTTTCGATAGCGGGGGGTAGTGGGTATGAGCAGTTCTTC.

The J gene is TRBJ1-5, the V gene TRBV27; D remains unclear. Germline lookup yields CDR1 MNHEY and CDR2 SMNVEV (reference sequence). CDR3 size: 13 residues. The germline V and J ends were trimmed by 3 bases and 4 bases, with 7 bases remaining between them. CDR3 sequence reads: CASSLVRNQPQHF. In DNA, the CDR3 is TGTGCCAGCAGTTTGGTACGGAATCAGCCCCAGCATTTT.